This T cell receptor beta chain derives from a study of blood T cell repertoires in COVID-19 (TCRdb year 2020). For the study in its entirety: Samples covering the acute and convalescent phases of COVID-19 were provided by collaborators in the United States, Italy and Spain. The prospective study material was composed of cDNA or gDNA derived from T cells, B-cell-depleted T cells, or PBMCs. The dataset comprised deeply sampled blood TCRbeta repertoires from subjects exposed to, actively infected with, or recovered from COVID-19. The repertoires were released in a freely available public database intended as a resource for research on the immune response to SARS-CoV-2. The samples were drawn from the first 160 participants of the ongoing ImmuneRACE study and from under 1,500 subjects provided by 6 global collaborators. A de-identified subject ID, COVID-19 status, age in years and sex were almost always included in the sample metadata. HLA class I and class II types, where available, came from metadata supplied by the sample provider rather than from assay-based typing.

TCRbeta CDR3 regions were amplified from genomic DNA by means of the immunoSEQ Assay, a bias-controlled multiplex PCR. The paper's data handling went like this. Nucleated cell counts per sample were estimated from amplification of reference gene primers within the assay. To quantify the absolute abundance of each unique TCRbeta CDR3 rearrangement, sequence reads were collapsed and filtered. For each sample, productive Simpson clonality was calculated as the square root of Simpson's diversity index over productive rearrangements. The clones in this table, taken by TCRdb from immuneACCESS, are in-frame only. Not every clone is retained; where verified, under half of the shortfall comes from an unresolved V gene, and the cause of the rest is unknown. V and J calls plus clone size are reproduced from that table; the DNA served to infer D and trimming. For this sample there are about 170,000 clones; 75% to 90% appear just once. Under 3.5% of the sample lies in the top ten.

This clone was recorded once. Its target antigen remains unknown. Qualities for individual bases were not recorded, and no much larger clone is one base off. Here is what the overall study found, with its caveats: How much clinical and demographic metadata was included differed by source and by participant, and the metadata was provided uncurated.

Collaborating institutions collected whole blood in K2EDTA tubes following their own protocols. For TCRbeta analysis, collaborators shipped samples in one of three forms: frozen whole blood, isolated PBMCs, or DNA extracted from either of those sample types. Sequencing input: peripheral blood. The sequence derives from a woman aged 60 to 75 with acute or convalescent COVID-19.

The CDR3 is CASSATTARMYNEQFF. The DNA sequence follows: TGTGCCAGCAGCGCAACGACAGCTAGGATGTACAATGAGCAGTTCTTC. The chain was built from TRBV9 and TRBJ2-1; 5 matching bases give a weak D call of TRBD1. The trim is 3 bases for V and 4 bases for J, with a gap of 17 bases between the germline ends. The germline V gene specifies SGDLS as CDR1 and YYNGEE as CDR2. Including the terminal cysteine and phenylalanine, the CDR3 comprises 16 residues. Only the CDR3 portion is preserved as DNA: 48 bases, with reading frame beginning at the first base.